This TCR beta chain was identified during a study of cytomegalovirus exposure and HLA in healthy donors (dated by TCRdb to about 2017). With respect to the entire study: The 500 to 700 repertoires of the first cohort and the 120 validation repertoires were produced on the same platform, according to a later analysis. The study was designed to test whether signatures of past pathogen exposure could be identified by cataloging public T cell receptors. A separate validation cohort of approximately 120 different subjects was used in addition to the 666-subject first cohort. To predict cytomegalovirus infection status, the study brought together high-throughput TCR immunosequencing, statistical association of individual TCRs with disease status, and machine learning.

Preparation of the library involved the immunoSEQ multiplex PCR assay. In the source study's methods: A statistical classification framework was built for diagnosing cytomegalovirus status from the catalog of TCR beta chain sequences. TCRdb re-hosts the immuneACCESS table, in-frame sequences only. Its copies lack some clones; in the studies checked, an unresolved V gene accounts for under half of them, and the cause for the rest is not known. V, J and clone size are taken as reported in that table, and D and trimming were inferred from the DNA itself. This sample lists about 330,000 clones; around 86% were detected once. Around 0.84% of the sample belongs to the ten largest clones. Separate from the roughly 700-subject first cohort, the validation cohort of roughly 110 subjects was the group to which the donors belonged. The paper's findings and limits, for the study overall: A later analysis found that TCRs clustered in the first cohort also tended to co-occur in the 100 to 150 validation repertoires, with 94% of cluster scores above 0. Most TCR sequences were observed very rarely across donors, whereas some public TCRs were present in many individuals. The classifier was reported to diagnose cytomegalovirus status with high specificity and sensitivity in both the original and validation cohorts. The authors suggested that the approach could potentially be extended to other disease states and immunological phenotypes. In vitro tests confirmed that a few of the cytomegalovirus-associated TCR beta chains recognize cytomegalovirus antigens. A later analysis lacked HLA typing for the validation cohort, so it scored co-occurrence in that cohort across all 120 repertoires. The study gave a list of some 150 TCR beta chains associated with cytomegalovirus.

Turning to this clone: The clone's antigen remains unknown. It has no much larger one-base neighbor in the sample; base qualities were not kept.

The CDR3 runs 14 residues from the cysteine to the phenylalanine. The only DNA kept is the CDR3, 42 bases in frame from the first base. Looking up the germline V gene yields CDR1 MDHEN and CDR2 SYDVKM. Trimming takes 7 bases off V and 1 base off J; junction bases not matched to a gene: 1. The rearrangement combines TRBV28 with TRBJ2-1; TRBD2 fits 10 bases in the junction. The sequenced sample was PBMCs. The TCR originated in a woman aged 18-29 years in good health and CMV-seronegative. CDR3 loop: CASTSGRSYNEQFF. The nucleotide sequence reads as follows: TGTGCCAGCACTAGCGGGAGATCCTACAATGAGCAGTTCTTC. Where the CDR3 stops, the reference TRBV28 and TRBJ2-1 genes take over; the full variable domain is DVKVTQSSRYLVKRTGEKVFLECVQDMDHENMFWYRQDPGLGLRLIYFSYDVKMKEKGDIPEGYSVSREKKERFSLILESASTNQTSMYLCASTSGRSYNEQFFGPGTRLTVL.